These 10 T cell receptor beta chains originate from one sample sequenced in a study of OX40 agonist ivuxolimab in advanced cancers. Profiled with immunoSEQ multiplex PCR; TCRdb holds only in-frame clones, not every one. This repertoire shows 89,000 or so clones, 88% found once; its top ten account for 0.65% to 0.95%. The sequenced sample was CD4+ or CD8+ T cells sorted from blood, obtained in a trial of the OX40 agonist ivuxolimab. Source of these receptors: an adult with an advanced solid tumor such as melanoma, head and neck, liver or kidney cancer.

The genes are TRBV28 and TRBJ2-7; 10 bases align to TRBD2. The CDR3 is 15 amino acids. V shed 7 bases and J 2 bases; nucleotides not matched to a gene: 8. Per the germline V gene, CDR1 is MDHEN and CDR2 is SYDVKM. CDR3 nucleotides: TGTGCCAGCACTAAGGGACTAGCGCGCCCCTACGAGCAGTACTTC. Amino acid sequence: CASTKGLARPYEQYF.

This clone was recorded only once. This chain links TRBV10-3 with TRBJ2-3; D gene uncertain. V lost 8 bases to trimming and J lost 1 base, with 7 bases between them. CDR3 length: 12 residues. The germline CDR1 and CDR2 sequences are ENHRY and SYGVKD. CDR3 nucleotide sequence: TGTGCCATCGGTTCTCGCACAGATACGCAGTATTTT. This gives the protein CAIGSRTDTQYF.

This sequence joins TRBV28 and TRBJ2-1; 7 nucleotides line up with TRBD2. The CDR3 contains 14 residues. The junction had 10 bases not matched to a gene; V was cut back by 7 bases and J by 7 bases. Germline values: CDR1 MDHEN, CDR2 SYDVKM. The CDR3 sequence is CASTLPGGVNEQFF. Written as DNA, the CDR3 is TGTGCCAGCACATTGCCGGGGGGAGTAAATGAGCAGTTCTTC.

The V and J genes are TRBV6-1 and TRBJ2-7; TRBD2 is a possible D gene (5 bases). Trimming took 3 bases from V and 0 from J, leaving 12 bases between them. CDR1 MNHNS and CDR2 SASEGT come from the germline V gene. The CDR3 runs 15 residues. The CDR3 here is CASSDAGTPSYEQYF. The CDR3 DNA reads TGTGCCAGCAGTGATGCGGGTACTCCCTCCTACGAGCAGTACTTC.

This clone was detected a few times. The rearrangement joins TRBV28 to TRBJ1-5; 7 bases align to TRBD1. The CDR3 is 16 amino acids. The V gene end was trimmed by 5 bases and the J gene end by 6 bases; junction bases not matched to a gene: 13. From germline, CDR1 is MDHEN and CDR2 SYDVKM. The CDR3 loop reads CASSPPRQGLGQPQHF. CDR3 DNA: TGTGCCAGCAGTCCCCCCCGACAGGGTTTAGGTCAGCCCCAGCATTTT.

The V gene is TRBV6-5, the J gene TRBJ2-5; D is perhaps TRBD2 (6 bases). Trimming took 6 bases from V and 5 from J, leaving 19 bases between them. CDR1 is MNHEY and CDR2 is SVGAGI in the germline V gene. This CDR3 is built from 15 residues. The CDR3 here is CASRRLSGGRETQYF. CDR3 in DNA: TGTGCCAGCAGGCGACTCTCCGGGGGTCGGGAGACCCAGTACTTC.

This clone has a handful of counts. The chain combines TRBV19 with TRBJ2-3; the match to TRBD2 covers 12 bases. V lost 8 bases to trimming and J lost 3 bases; unmatched junction nucleotides: 0. This CDR3 is built from 13 residues. The germline CDR1 and CDR2 sequences are LNHDA and SQIVND (reference sequence). CDR3 amino acids: CASGLAGTDTQYF. CDR3 DNA: TGTGCCAGTGGACTAGCGGGAACAGATACGCAGTATTTT.

This sequence joins TRBV9 and TRBJ2-1; TRBD2 agrees at 10 bases. The CDR3 contains 15 residues. The V segment lost 0 bases and the J segment 5 bases; nucleotides outside the gene matches: 2. Germline assignment: CDR1 SGDLS and CDR2 YYNGEE. The CDR3 loop is CASSVEGLADNEQFF. DNA of the CDR3: TGTGCCAGCAGCGTAGAAGGACTAGCGGACAATGAGCAGTTCTTC.

The chain combines TRBV28 with TRBJ2-1; D uncertain. Per the germline V gene, CDR1 is MDHEN and CDR2 is SYDVKM. The V end lost 1 base, the J end lost 12 bases, and 13 bases lay between the germline ends. The CDR3 is 13 residues long. Here the CDR3 reads CASSLSHSNGQFF. Here the CDR3 DNA reads TGTGCCAGCAGTTTATCCCATTCTAACGGGCAGTTCTTC.

The chain recombines TRBV11-3 with TRBJ2-1; 10 nucleotides agree with TRBD2. V dropped 4 bases and J dropped 7; count of bases not matched to a gene: 7. The germline gives CDR1 SGHNT, CDR2 YENEEA. The CDR3 totals 15 residues. CDR3 in amino acids: CASSSGLALGNEQFF. As DNA, the CDR3 is TGTGCCAGCAGCTCGGGACTAGCGTTGGGAAATGAGCAGTTCTTC.